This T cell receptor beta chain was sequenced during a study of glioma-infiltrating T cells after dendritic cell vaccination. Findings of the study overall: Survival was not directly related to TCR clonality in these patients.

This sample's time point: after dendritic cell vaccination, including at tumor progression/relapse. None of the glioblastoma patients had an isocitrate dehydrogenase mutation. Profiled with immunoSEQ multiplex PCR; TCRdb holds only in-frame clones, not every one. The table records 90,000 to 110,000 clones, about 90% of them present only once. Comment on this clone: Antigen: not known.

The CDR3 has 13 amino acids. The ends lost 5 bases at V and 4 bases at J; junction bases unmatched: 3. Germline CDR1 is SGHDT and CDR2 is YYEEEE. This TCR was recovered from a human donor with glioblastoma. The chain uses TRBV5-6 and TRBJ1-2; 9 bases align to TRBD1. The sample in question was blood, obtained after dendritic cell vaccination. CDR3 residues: CASRPTGGYGYTF. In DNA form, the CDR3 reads TGTGCCAGCAGACCGACAGGGGGCTATGGCTACACCTTC.